Given below is one T cell receptor (beta chain) in context. No antigen is known for it. The record originates from a study of cytomegalovirus exposure and HLA in healthy donors. Primers included in the PCR were 60 Vbeta and 13 Jbeta primers. Sequenced by immunoSEQ multiplex PCR; TCRdb stores in-frame clones only, minus some. The table lists 100,000 to 150,000 clones, about 80% of them singletons. Study-wide results and limits: Clonal expansion was found to be greater in HLA-associated TCR beta chains than in equally common others in a later analysis. TCR beta sequences reportedly predicted most subjects' HLA-A and HLA-B alleles accurately.

Sequences were obtained from PBMCs. This TCR derives from a young man in good health and CMV-seronegative.

The CDR3: CASSRDRGHIGEKLFF. The CDR3 region has the DNA TGTGCCAGTAGTCGGGACAGGGGGCATATTGGAGAAAAACTGTTTTTT. The chain links TRBV19 to TRBJ1-4, with 12 bases that match TRBD1. The germline V gene encodes CDR1 LNHDA and CDR2 SQIVND (reference sequence). The V segment lost 5 bases and the J segment 8 bases; nucleotides outside the gene matches: 9. The CDR3 has 16 residues.